The 3 T cell receptor beta chains below were found in one sample sequenced in a study of blood T cell repertoires in COVID-19. The assay was immunoSEQ multiplex PCR, and TCRdb's table has in-frame clones only and misses some. The table has around 150,000 clones, about 80% seen once. Sequenced: peripheral blood. These receptors were obtained from a man aged 60 to 69 with acute or convalescent COVID-19.

The gene calls are TRBV2 and TRBJ1-1, with D unclear. CDR3 length: 15 amino acids. Germline V lookup: CDR1 SNHLY, CDR2 FYNNEI. With 5 bases removed from V and 1 base from J, the gap between germline ends came to 14 bases. The CDR3 DNA is TGTGCCAGCAGTAAGGTTCCGACAAGGAACACTGAAGCTTTCTTT. Amino acids: CASSKVPTRNTEAFF.

The V and J genes are TRBV6-5 and TRBJ1-1; D may be TRBD1 (5 bases). The germline V gene has CDR1 MNHEY and CDR2 SVGAGI. Between the trimmed V and J ends, which lost 6 bases and 6 bases, there was a span of 11 bases. This CDR3 region has 12 residues. The CDR3 region is CASSRLGAEAFF. The CDR3 coding sequence is TGTGCCAGCAGCCGTTTAGGGGCTGAAGCTTTCTTT.

V usage is TRBV30 and J usage is TRBJ1-2; TRBD1 matches at 10 bases. The J segment lost 5 bases and the V segment lost 7 bases, leaving 16 bases of the junction unmatched. The CDR3 runs to 16 residues. In germline, CDR1 is GTSNPN, CDR2 SVGIG (reference sequence). Here the CDR3 reads CALFPGTGVVWYGYTF. CDR3 sequence (DNA): TGTGCCTTGTTTCCCGGGACAGGGGTTGTTTGGTATGGCTACACCTTC.